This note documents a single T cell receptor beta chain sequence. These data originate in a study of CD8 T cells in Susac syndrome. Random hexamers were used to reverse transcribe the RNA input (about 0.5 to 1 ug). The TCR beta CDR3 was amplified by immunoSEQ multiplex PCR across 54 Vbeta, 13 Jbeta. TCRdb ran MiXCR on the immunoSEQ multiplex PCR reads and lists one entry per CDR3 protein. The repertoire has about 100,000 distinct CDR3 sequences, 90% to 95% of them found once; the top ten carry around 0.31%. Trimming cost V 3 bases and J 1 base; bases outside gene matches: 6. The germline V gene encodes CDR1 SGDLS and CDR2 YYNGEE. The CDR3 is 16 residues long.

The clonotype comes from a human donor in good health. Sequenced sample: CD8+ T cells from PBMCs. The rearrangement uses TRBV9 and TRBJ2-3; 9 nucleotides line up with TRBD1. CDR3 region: CASSATGGAGTDTQYF. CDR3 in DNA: TGTGCCAGCAGCGCGACAGGGGGTGCCGGCACAGATACGCAGTATTTT.